The present T cell receptor (beta chain) was sequenced within a study of CD8 T cells in Susac syndrome. An input of 0.5 to 1 ug of RNA was subjected to reverse transcription using random hexamers. TCRdb passed the immunoSEQ multiplex PCR reads through MiXCR, listing each CDR3 protein once. The sample contains about 120,000 distinct CDR3 sequences, roughly 95% of which appear only once. V lost 4 bases and J 5 bases, leaving 14 bases between the germline ends. Germline V gene lookup returns CDR1 KGHSH and CDR2 LQKENI. CDR3 length equals 14 residues. This sequence joins TRBV18 and TRBJ2-5; the D gene could be TRBD1 or TRBD2 (5 bases each). The sample was CD4+ T cells from PBMCs. The sequence came from a human donor with Susac syndrome. CDR3 in amino acids: CASSRDGAAETQYF. CDR3 DNA: TGTGCCAGCTCACGGGACGGCGCTGCGGAGACCCAGTACTTC. The full variable domain, completed using reference TRBV18 and TRBJ2-5, is NAGVMQNPRHLVRRRGQEARLRCSPMKGHSHVYWYRQLPEEGLKFMVYLQKENIIDESGMPKERFSAEFPKEGPSILRIQQVVRGDSAAYFCASSRDGAAETQYFGPGTRLLVL.